This T cell receptor beta chain was sequenced for a study of blood T cells in healthy people across ages. Every donor contributed about 10 milliliters of peripheral blood by blood draw. Total RNA, at least 6 micrograms per sample, was extracted from PBMCs. A second about 7 to 11 cycle PCR used barcoded and J-beta primers. Each cDNA was tagged by a template-switch adaptor containing 12 random nucleotides. In TCRdb, the 5' RACE reads were re-called with MiXCR into one record per CDR3 protein. The sample holds 700,000 to 800,000 distinct CDR3 sequences; around 46% are singletons and the top ten take approximately 22%. This CDR3 is built from 13 residues. V was trimmed by 5 bases and J by 5 bases, leaving 11 bases between them.

The V gene is TRBV12-3 or TRBV12-4, the J gene TRBJ2-3; D is unclear. This TCR was recovered from a woman aged 60 to 75 in good health. Sequencing was carried out using blood. Here the CDR3 reads CASSRALGDTQYF. The CDR3 coding sequence is TGTGCCAGCAGTAGAGCGCTTGGAGATACGCAGTATTTT.